Following are 18 T cell receptor beta chains from one sample sequenced in a study of blood T cell repertoires in COVID-19. Some clones are missing from TCRdb's copy, which holds only in-frame ones; the method was immunoSEQ multiplex PCR. This sample has roughly 250,000 clones; about nine tenths occur once, and the top ten carry roughly 0.95%. Sequencing input: PBMCs or T cells enriched from blood (not recorded which). Receptor source: a man between 50 and 59 years old who had been exposed to COVID-19.

The chain uses TRBV18 and TRBJ1-1; 8 bases match TRBD1. This CDR3 is built from 16 residues. CDR1 is KGHSH, CDR2 LQKENI, per germline. Germline trimming cut 6 bases from V and 4 bases from J; bases unmatched to any gene: 13. CDR3: CASSPRGQAYTTEAFF. CDR3 bases: TGTGCCAGCTCTCCCCGGGGACAGGCATACACCACTGAAGCTTTCTTT.

This clone appeared once. The gene calls are TRBV5-1 and TRBJ2-6; the D gene is possibly TRBD1 (6 bases). Germline loops: CDR1 SGHRS, CDR2 YFSETQ. The CDR3 contains 15 residues. Trimming took 0 bases from V and 2 from J, leaving 6 bases between them. The CDR3 sequence: CASSLGGPGANVLTF. The CDR3 region has the DNA TGCGCCAGCAGCTTGGGGGGGCCTGGGGCCAACGTCCTGACTTTC.

The chain links TRBV7-9 to TRBJ1-1, with 9 positions matching TRBD1. V shed 3 bases and J 9 bases; nucleotides not matched to a gene: 2. Germline V gene data show CDR1 as SEHNR and CDR2 as FQNEAQ (reference sequence). CDR3 length: 12 residues. CDR3 sequence (DNA): TGTGCCAGCAGCTTCGGGACAGGGCAAGCTTTCTTT. Protein product: CASSFGTGQAFF.

The chain combines TRBV5-1 with TRBJ1-2, with TRBD1 as a possible D gene (5 bases). This CDR3 region has 15 residues. V dropped 7 bases and J dropped 5 bases, with 21 bases sitting between them. Germline V gene sequence: CDR1 SGHRS, CDR2 YFSETQ. Here the CDR3 reads CASVPDSSAIYGYTF. The CDR3 DNA follows: TGCGCCAGCGTACCCGACAGTTCAGCAATTTATGGCTACACCTTC.

The gene calls are TRBV9 and TRBJ1-6, with TRBD1 matching over 12 bases. The length of the CDR3 is 18 residues. Germline CDR1 and CDR2: SGDLS and YYNGEE. Trimming cost V 3 bases and J 0 bases; bases outside gene matches: 4. This CDR3 is CASSEGQGASSYNSPLHF. The CDR3 DNA is TGTGCCAGCAGCGAGGGACAGGGGGCGAGCTCCTATAATTCACCCCTCCACTTT.

V usage is TRBV28 and J usage is TRBJ1-1; weak D call: TRBD1 (6 bases). The ends were cut back, 8 bases at V and 5 bases at J, with 24 bases in the middle. Germline values: CDR1 MDHEN, CDR2 SYDVKM. The CDR3 is made up of 16 amino acids. The DNA of the CDR3 is TGTGCCAGCCTACCGGGGGGAGGGGGACCGAATACTGAAGCTTTCTTT. Protein: CASLPGGGGPNTEAFF.

This chain joins TRBV30 and TRBJ2-6; 8 bases align to TRBD1. Germline V gives CDR1 GTSNPN, CDR2 SVGIG (reference sequence). The junction had 5 bases not matched to a gene; V was cut back by 1 base and J by 3 bases. The CDR3 has 16 residues. CDR3: CAWSGTGSLGANVLTF. The CDR3 coding sequence is TGTGCCTGGAGTGGGACAGGGAGTCTTGGGGCCAACGTCCTGACTTTC. Full variable domain (missing parts from reference TRBV30 and TRBJ2-6): SQTIHQWPATLVQPVGSPLSLECTVEGTSNPNLYWYRQAAGRGLQLLFYSVGIGQISSEVPQNLSASRPQDRQFILSSKKLLLSDSGFYLCAWSGTGSLGANVLTFGAGSRLTVL.

This clone was counted a single time. The chain employs TRBV4-2 and TRBJ2-1, with TRBD2 matching 11 bases. Germline V gene lookup returns CDR1 LGHNA and CDR2 YNFKEQ. The CDR3 extends over 18 amino acids. Trimming cost V 6 bases and J 0 bases; bases outside gene matches: 10. The CDR3 DNA reads TGTGCCAGCAGTCTCTACCCGGGACTAGCGGACTCCTACAATGAGCAGTTCTTC. As protein: CASSLYPGLADSYNEQFF.

The V gene is TRBV12-5, the J gene TRBJ2-2, with 7 bases identical to TRBD2. J gave up 0 bases and V 5 bases, and 9 bases lay outside the gene matches. CDR1 LGHNT and CDR2 FRNRAP come from the germline V gene. The CDR3 covers 17 residues. The CDR3 reads CASGTAVSGANTGELFF. CDR3 nucleotides: TGTGCTAGTGGTACCGCTGTGAGCGGGGCGAACACCGGGGAGCTGTTTTTT.

This clone was detected once. The gene calls are TRBV5-1 and TRBJ2-1; TRBD2 might be the D (5 bases). This CDR3 region has 14 residues. Germline V gives CDR1 SGHRS, CDR2 YFSETQ. Trimming shortened V by 1 base and J by 3 bases, and 8 bases separated the two germline ends. The CDR3 sequence is CASSLRGVYNEQFF. As DNA, the CDR3 is TGCGCCAGCAGCTTGCGGGGAGTCTACAATGAGCAGTTCTTC. Filled out from reference TRBV5-1 and TRBJ2-1, the complete variable domain reads KAGVTQTPRYLIKTRGQQVTLSCSPISGHRSVSWYQQTPGQGLQFLFEYFSETQRNKGNFPGRFSGRQFSNSRSEMNVSTLELGDSALYLCASSLRGVYNEQFFGPGTRLTVL.

The J gene is TRBJ2-5, the V gene TRBV27, with D possibly matching TRBD1 (5 bases). V dropped 4 bases and J dropped 7 bases, with 10 bases sitting between them. Germline V gene sequence: CDR1 MNHEY, CDR2 SMNVEV (reference sequence). The CDR3 covers 12 residues. CDR3 sequence: CASSSYQGTQYF. CDR3 DNA sequence: TGTGCCAGCAGTTCGTATCAGGGGACCCAGTACTTC.

V usage is TRBV5-1 and J usage is TRBJ2-3, with 7 positions matching TRBD2. V lost 0 bases, J lost 1 base, and 14 bases stayed unmatched. This CDR3 is built from 19 residues. CDR1 and CDR2 (germline): SGHRS, YFSETQ. The DNA for the CDR3 is TGCGCCAGCAGCTTGGAGGGCCTAGCGGTTCTAACCCGCACAGATACGCAGTATTTT. Protein sequence: CASSLEGLAVLTRTDTQYF.

This chain joins TRBV7-9 and TRBJ1-3; D possibly corresponds to TRBD1 (6 bases). Germline V CDR1 and CDR2: SEHNR, FQNEAQ (reference sequence). This CDR3 region has 14 residues. V was shortened by 3 bases and J by 8 bases, with 14 bases between the two germline ends. The CDR3 DNA reads as TGTGCCAGCAGCTTTGAGGGGGAAACGGACACCATATATTTT. Its protein is CASSFEGETDTIYF. The whole variable domain, filled in from reference TRBV7-9 and TRBJ1-3, reads DTGVSQNPRHKITKRGQNVTFRCDPISEHNRLYWYRQTLGQGPEFLTYFQNEAQLEKSRLLSDRFSAERPKGSFSTLEIQRTEQGDSAMYLCASSFEGETDTIYFGEGSWLTVV.

The rearrangement links TRBV9 to TRBJ1-2; the D is unclear. This CDR3 has 16 amino acids. Looked up from germline, CDR1 is SGDLS and CDR2 is YYNGEE. The germline V and J ends were trimmed by 3 bases and 5 bases, with 20 bases remaining between them. The CDR3 bases are TGTGCCAGCAGCGCAGAAGGAGTTTCCTCCCTATATGGCTACACCTTC. Protein sequence: CASSAEGVSSLYGYTF.

The V gene is TRBV9, the J gene TRBJ2-7; 9 nucleotides align to TRBD2. The V and J ends lost 0 bases and 3 bases, in that order; junction bases with no gene match: 7. The V gene's germline CDR1 is SGDLS and CDR2 YYNGEE. CDR3 size: 16 residues. Here the CDR3 reads CASSVASAGGVYEQYF. Here the CDR3 DNA reads TGTGCCAGCAGCGTAGCCTCAGCGGGGGGAGTCTACGAGCAGTACTTC.

The chain carries TRBV28 and TRBJ1-1; perhaps TRBD1 as D (5 bases). Germline lookup yields CDR1 MDHEN and CDR2 SYDVKM. V gave up 7 bases and J gave up 5 bases, with 14 bases separating them. The CDR3 contains 13 residues. CDR3 in DNA: TGTGCCAGCACCCTAGGACGGGGGACTGAAGCTTTCTTT. Translating it yields CASTLGRGTEAFF.

The J gene is TRBJ2-3, the V gene TRBV5-1; D not certain. V was shortened by 1 base and J by 4 bases, with 7 bases between the two germline ends. The CDR3 runs to 13 residues. Germline V gene sequence: CDR1 SGHRS, CDR2 YFSETQ. Written as DNA, the CDR3 is TGCGCCAGCAGCTTGCCTCCCGCAGATACGCAGTATTTT. Its translation: CASSLPPADTQYF.

V usage is TRBV18 and J usage is TRBJ2-3; D may be TRBD1 (6 bases). The length of the CDR3 is 15 residues. CDR1 and CDR2 from the germline V gene are KGHSH and LQKENI. Trimming cost V 4 bases and J 3 bases, with 14 bases left between them. Here the CDR3 DNA reads TGTGCCAGCTCACTGACGGTCAGGGGAACAGATACGCAGTATTTT. Protein sequence: CASSLTVRGTDTQYF.